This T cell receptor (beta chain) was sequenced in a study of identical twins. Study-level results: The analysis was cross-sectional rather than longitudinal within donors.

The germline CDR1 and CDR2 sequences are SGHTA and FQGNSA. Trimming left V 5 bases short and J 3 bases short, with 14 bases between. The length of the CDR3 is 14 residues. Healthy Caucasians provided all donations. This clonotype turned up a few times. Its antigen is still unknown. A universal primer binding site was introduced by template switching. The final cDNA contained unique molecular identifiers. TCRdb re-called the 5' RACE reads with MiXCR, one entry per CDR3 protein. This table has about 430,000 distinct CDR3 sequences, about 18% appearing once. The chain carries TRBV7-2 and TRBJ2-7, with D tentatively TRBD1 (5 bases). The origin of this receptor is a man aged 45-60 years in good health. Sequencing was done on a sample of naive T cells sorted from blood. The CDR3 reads CASSPGQEFYEQYF. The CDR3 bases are TGTGCCAGCAGCCCCGGACAAGAATTCTACGAGCAGTACTTC.